Listed below are T cell receptor beta chains from one sample, sequenced in a study of blood T cell repertoires in COVID-19. The protocol was immunoSEQ multiplex PCR, while the TCRdb copy is restricted to in-frame clones and leaves out a portion. The table records a few hundred thousand clones, about 90% of them present only once. Material: peripheral blood. These receptors were taken from a woman aged 45-60 years with COVID-19, enrolled during active disease. Both conserved end residues are part of each CDR3. The D gene is left open where the match is weak. The listing skips clone size in some rows; elsewhere it reads once, few, many or a size class.

V gene	D gene	clone size	J gene	CDR3 DNA	CDR3 protein
TRBV7-9	-	once	TRBJ1-1	TGTGCCAGCAGCACTCCCCAGGGGTTGGAGAACACTGAAGCTTTCTTT	CASSTPQGLENTEAFF
TRBV30	-	-	TRBJ2-2	TGTGCCTGGAGTTCAGGGGCGTTGACCGGGGAGCTGTTTTTT	CAWSSGALTGELFF
TRBV7-8	-	-	TRBJ2-2	TGTGCCAGCAGCTTATCTAGCAACACCGGGGAGCTGTTTTTT	CASSLSSNTGELFF
TRBV9	-	once	TRBJ2-7	TGTGCCAGCACCGTTGGGGACACGGGCTCCTACGAGCAGTACTTC	CASTVGDTGSYEQYF
TRBV5-8	-	-	TRBJ2-4	TGTGCCAGCAGCACTTCCGGGTACCTCCTAGCCAAAAACATTCAGTACTTC	CASSTSGYLLAKNIQYF
TRBV5-1	TRBD2	-	TRBJ2-7	TGCGCCAGCAGCCCACTAGCGGGAGCCCACGAGCAGTACTTC	CASSPLAGAHEQYF
TRBV9	TRBD2	-	TRBJ2-1	TGTGCCAGCAGCCCGCCTAGCGGGAGTTTCTACAATGAGCAGTTCTTC	CASSPPSGSFYNEQFF
TRBV18	-	-	TRBJ1-5	TGTGCCAGCTCACCGCTGAGCGCTAGCAATCAGCCCCAGCATTTT	CASSPLSASNQPQHF
TRBV18	TRBD1	-	TRBJ2-7	TGTGCCAGCTCACCACCGGGGACAGGGGGCTCATACGAGCAGTACTTC	CASSPPGTGGSYEQYF
TRBV18	TRBD2	-	TRBJ2-3	TGTGCCAGCTCACCACCGGGACTAGCGGGAGTAGATACGCAGTATTTT	CASSPPGLAGVDTQYF
TRBV5-1	TRBD1	once	TRBJ2-7	TGCGCCAGCAGCACAAACAGGGGCGAGCAGTACTTC	CASSTNRGEQYF
TRBV24-1	TRBD1	-	TRBJ2-3	TGTGCCACCAGTGACATTCCGGGACAGGGGCGCCCCGCAGATACGCAGTATTTT	CATSDIPGQGRPADTQYF
TRBV30	TRBD2	-	TRBJ2-7	TGTGCCTGCCGACTAGCGGGAAGCTCCTACGAGCAGTACTTC	CACRLAGSSYEQYF
TRBV13	TRBD1	few	TRBJ2-7	TGTGCCAGCAGAGTTACAGGGGGCGCATTTACCTACGAGCAGTACTTC	CASRVTGGAFTYEQYF
TRBV4-1	TRBD2	once	TRBJ2-1	TGCGCCAGCAGCCAAGATCGGGGGACTAGCGGCGCCCTCCGCCGGTATGAGCAGTTCTTC	CASSQDRGTSGALRRYEQFF
TRBV18	TRBD1	once	TRBJ1-1	TGTGCCAGCTCACCCCTTAGGAGCAGGGGGGAGAACACTGAAGCTTTCTTT	CASSPLRSRGENTEAFF
TRBV25-1	-	-	TRBJ2-3	TGTGCCAGCAGTCGGTGGGAGATGTCAGATACGCAGTATTTT	CASSRWEMSDTQYF
TRBV11-2	-	-	TRBJ1-3	TGTGCCAGCAGCGCACACAGGGCCCACTCTGGAAACACCATATATTTT	CASSAHRAHSGNTIYF
TRBV5-8	TRBD1	-	TRBJ1-1	TGTGCCAGCAACCAGAAAAAGGGGGCGCGGAACACTGAAGCTTTCTTT	CASNQKKGARNTEAFF
TRBV6-2/TRBV6-3	TRBD2	-	TRBJ2-5	TGTGCCAGCAGTTACCACCACCTCGGCGGGAGGGCCGTCGAGACCCAGTACTTC	CASSYHHLGGRAVETQYF
TRBV21-1	-	-	TRBJ2-1	TGTGCCAGCAGCAAAAGCCCTCCTCAGGGACTAGCGGGAGGGGAGCAGTTCTTC	CASSKSPPQGLAGGEQFF
TRBV2	TRBD1	-	TRBJ1-2	TGTGCCAGCCACCGGGACAGGGCCTCTAACTATGGCTACACCTTC	CASHRDRASNYGYTF
TRBV24-1	TRBD1	-	TRBJ1-2	TGTGCCACTTTTTCGGGACAGGGAATCAGTGGCTACACCTTC	CATFSGQGISGYTF
TRBV7-8	TRBD1	few	TRBJ1-6	TGTGCCAGCAGCTTGGGGACAGCAATTAATAATTCACCCCTCCACTTT	CASSLGTAINNSPLHF
TRBV19	-	once	TRBJ2-3	TGTGCCAGTAGTATAGATAGGGGTTTGCCAACCACAGATACGCAGTATTTT	CASSIDRGLPTTDTQYF
TRBV6-5	-	once	TRBJ1-1	TGTGCCAGCAGTTACGACAGGAACACTGAAGCTTTCTTT	CASSYDRNTEAFF
TRBV5-1	-	-	TRBJ2-5	TGCGCCAGCAGCCAAGACAGCGAGACCCAGTACTTC	CASSQDSETQYF
TRBV7-8	-	-	TRBJ1-1	TGTGCCAGCAGCTTAAGAGGCACGCGTAACACTGAAGCTTTCTTT	CASSLRGTRNTEAFF
TRBV29-1	TRBD1	-	TRBJ2-7	TGCAGCGTTGTCTGGGAGGACAGGGCGTTCTACGAGCAGTACTTC	CSVVWEDRAFYEQYF